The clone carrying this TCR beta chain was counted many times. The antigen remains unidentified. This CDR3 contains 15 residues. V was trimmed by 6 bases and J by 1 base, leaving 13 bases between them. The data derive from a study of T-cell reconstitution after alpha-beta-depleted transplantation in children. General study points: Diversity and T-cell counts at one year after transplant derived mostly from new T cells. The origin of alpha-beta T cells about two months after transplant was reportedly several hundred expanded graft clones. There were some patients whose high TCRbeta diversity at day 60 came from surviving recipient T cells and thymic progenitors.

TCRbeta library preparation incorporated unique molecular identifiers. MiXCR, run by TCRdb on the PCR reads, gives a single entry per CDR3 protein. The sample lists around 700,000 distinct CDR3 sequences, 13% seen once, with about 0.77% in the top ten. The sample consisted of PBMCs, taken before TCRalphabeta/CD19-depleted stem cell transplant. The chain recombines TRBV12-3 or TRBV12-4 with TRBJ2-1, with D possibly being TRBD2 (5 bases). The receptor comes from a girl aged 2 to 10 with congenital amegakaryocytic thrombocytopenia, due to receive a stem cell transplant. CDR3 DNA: TGTGCCAGCAGACCTAGCCTTGGGTCCTACAATGAGCAGTTCTTC. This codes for CASRPSLGSYNEQFF.